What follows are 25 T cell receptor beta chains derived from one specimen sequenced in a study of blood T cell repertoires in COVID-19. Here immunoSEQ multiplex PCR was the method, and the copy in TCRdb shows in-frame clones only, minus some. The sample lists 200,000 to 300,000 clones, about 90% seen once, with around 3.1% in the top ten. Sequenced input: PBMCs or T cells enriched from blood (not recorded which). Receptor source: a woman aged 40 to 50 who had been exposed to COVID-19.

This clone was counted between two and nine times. CDR3 amino acids: CASSVMETQYF. In DNA form, the CDR3 reads TGTGCCAGCAGTGTTATGGAGACCCAGTACTTC. This rearrangement joins TRBV12-3 or TRBV12-4 to TRBJ2-5, with D hard to call. CDR3 length equals 11 residues. V was shortened by 5 bases and J by 5 bases, with 6 bases between the two germline ends.

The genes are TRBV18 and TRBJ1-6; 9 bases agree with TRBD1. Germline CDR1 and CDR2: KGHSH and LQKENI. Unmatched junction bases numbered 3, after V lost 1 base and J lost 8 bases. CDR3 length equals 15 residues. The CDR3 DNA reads TGTGCCAGCTCACCACGGGGACAGGGATATTCACCCCTCCACTTT. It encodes CASSPRGQGYSPLHF.

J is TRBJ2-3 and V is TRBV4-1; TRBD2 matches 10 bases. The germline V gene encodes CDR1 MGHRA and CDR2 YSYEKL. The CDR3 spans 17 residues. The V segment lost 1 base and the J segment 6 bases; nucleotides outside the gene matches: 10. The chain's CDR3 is CASSQVDSGGYWDTQYF. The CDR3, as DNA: TGCGCCAGCAGCCAAGTGGATAGCGGGGGGTATTGGGATACGCAGTATTTT.

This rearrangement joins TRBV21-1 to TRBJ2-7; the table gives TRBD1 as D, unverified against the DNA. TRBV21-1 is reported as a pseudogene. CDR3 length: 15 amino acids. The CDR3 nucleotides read TGTGCCAGCAGCAAAGCCTGGACAGGGAATTATGAGCAGTACTTC. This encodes CASSKAWTGNYEQYF.

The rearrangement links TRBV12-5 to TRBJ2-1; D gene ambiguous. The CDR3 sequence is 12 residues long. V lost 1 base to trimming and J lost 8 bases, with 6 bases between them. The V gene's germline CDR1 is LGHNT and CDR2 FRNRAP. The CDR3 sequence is CASGLGRDEQFF. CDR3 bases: TGTGCTAGTGGTTTGGGCCGGGATGAGCAGTTCTTC.

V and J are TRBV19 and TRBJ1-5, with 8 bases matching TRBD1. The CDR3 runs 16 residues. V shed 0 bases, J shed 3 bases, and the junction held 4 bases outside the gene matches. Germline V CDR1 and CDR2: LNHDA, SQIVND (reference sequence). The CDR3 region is CASSIERTGHNQPQHF. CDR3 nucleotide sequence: TGTGCCAGTAGTATAGAGCGGACAGGGCACAATCAGCCCCAGCATTTT.

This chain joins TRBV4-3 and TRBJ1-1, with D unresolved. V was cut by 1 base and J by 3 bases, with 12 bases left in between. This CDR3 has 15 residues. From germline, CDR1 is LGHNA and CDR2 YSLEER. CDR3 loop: CASSQGAEGYTEAFF. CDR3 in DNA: TGCGCCAGCAGCCAAGGGGCCGAAGGTTACACTGAAGCTTTCTTT.

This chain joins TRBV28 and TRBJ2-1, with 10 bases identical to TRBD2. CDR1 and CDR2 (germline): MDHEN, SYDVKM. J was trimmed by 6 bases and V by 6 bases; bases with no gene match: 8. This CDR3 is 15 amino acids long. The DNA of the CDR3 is TGTGCCAGCAGCCCTGGGGCTAGCGGGAGCAATGAGCAGTTCTTC. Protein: CASSPGASGSNEQFF.

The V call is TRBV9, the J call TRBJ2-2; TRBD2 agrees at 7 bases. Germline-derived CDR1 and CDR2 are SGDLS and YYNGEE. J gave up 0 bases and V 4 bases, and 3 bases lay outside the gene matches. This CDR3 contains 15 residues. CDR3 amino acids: CASSPTSPNTGELFF. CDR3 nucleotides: TGTGCCAGCAGCCCGACTAGCCCGAACACCGGGGAGCTGTTTTTT.

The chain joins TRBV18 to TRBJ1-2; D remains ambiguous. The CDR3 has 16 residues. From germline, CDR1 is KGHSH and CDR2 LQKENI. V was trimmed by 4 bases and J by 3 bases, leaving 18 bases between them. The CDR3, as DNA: TGTGCCAGCTCACTTCTAGGTCCTTCAACGGACTATGGCTACACCTTC. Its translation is CASSLLGPSTDYGYTF.

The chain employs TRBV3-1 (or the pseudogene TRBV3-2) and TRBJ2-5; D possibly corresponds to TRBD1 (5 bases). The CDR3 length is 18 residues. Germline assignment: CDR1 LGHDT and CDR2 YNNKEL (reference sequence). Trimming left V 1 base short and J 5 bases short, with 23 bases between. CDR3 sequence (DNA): TGTGCCAGCAGCCAAGGGATGAAAGGGGCAACAGTAGGGGAGACCCAGTACTTC. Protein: CASSQGMKGATVGETQYF.

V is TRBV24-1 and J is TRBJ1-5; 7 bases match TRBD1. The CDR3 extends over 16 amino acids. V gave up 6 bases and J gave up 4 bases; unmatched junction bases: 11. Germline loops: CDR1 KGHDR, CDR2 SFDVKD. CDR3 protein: CATSPAGTVKNQPQHF. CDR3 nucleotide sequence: TGTGCCACCAGTCCCGCCGGGACAGTCAAGAATCAGCCCCAGCATTTT.

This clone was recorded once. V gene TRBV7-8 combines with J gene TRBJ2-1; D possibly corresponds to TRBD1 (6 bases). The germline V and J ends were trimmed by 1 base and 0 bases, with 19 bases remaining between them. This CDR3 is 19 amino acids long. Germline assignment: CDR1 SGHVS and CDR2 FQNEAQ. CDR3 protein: CASSLGRLRGSLSYNEQFF. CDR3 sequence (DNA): TGTGCCAGCAGCTTAGGACGCCTGAGGGGGAGCCTCTCCTACAATGAGCAGTTCTTC.

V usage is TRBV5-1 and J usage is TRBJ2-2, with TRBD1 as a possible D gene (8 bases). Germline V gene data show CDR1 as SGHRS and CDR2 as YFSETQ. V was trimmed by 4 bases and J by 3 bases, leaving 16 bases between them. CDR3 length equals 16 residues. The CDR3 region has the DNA TGCGCCAGCAGCCGTGACAGGGGAGGGGACACCGGGGAGCTGTTTTTT. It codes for CASSRDRGGDTGELFF.

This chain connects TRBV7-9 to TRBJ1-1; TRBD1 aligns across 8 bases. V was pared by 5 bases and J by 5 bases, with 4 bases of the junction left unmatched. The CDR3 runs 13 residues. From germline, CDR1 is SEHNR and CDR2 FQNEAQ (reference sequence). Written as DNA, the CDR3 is TGTGCCAGCAGCGTTACAGGGGGTACTGAAGCTTTCTTT. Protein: CASSVTGGTEAFF.

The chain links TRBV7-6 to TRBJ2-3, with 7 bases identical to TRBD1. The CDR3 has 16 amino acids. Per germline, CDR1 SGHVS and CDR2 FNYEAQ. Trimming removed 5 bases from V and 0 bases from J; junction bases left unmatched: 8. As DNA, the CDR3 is TGTGCCAGCAGCCCCAAGGGGGCCGGGAGCACAGATACGCAGTATTTT. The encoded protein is CASSPKGAGSTDTQYF.

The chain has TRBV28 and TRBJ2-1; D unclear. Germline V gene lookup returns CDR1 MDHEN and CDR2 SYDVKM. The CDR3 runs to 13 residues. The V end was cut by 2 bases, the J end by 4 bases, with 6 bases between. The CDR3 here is CASSLLVYNEQFF. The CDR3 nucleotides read TGTGCCAGCAGTTTACTTGTTTACAATGAGCAGTTCTTC.

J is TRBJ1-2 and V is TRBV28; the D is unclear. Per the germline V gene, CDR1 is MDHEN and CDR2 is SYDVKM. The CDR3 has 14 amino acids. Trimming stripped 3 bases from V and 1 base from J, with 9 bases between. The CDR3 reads CASSLIYFNYGYTF. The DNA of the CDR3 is TGTGCCAGCAGTTTGATCTATTTTAACTATGGCTACACCTTC.

The CDR3 nucleotides read TGTGCCAGCAGCTTAGGCTCAGGCTCTGAAGCTTTCTTT. This gives the protein CASSLGSGSEAFF. The chain is built from TRBV11-3 and TRBJ1-1, with D uncertain. Germline loops: CDR1 SGHNT, CDR2 YENEEA. The CDR3 spans 13 residues. The V end lost 1 base, the J end lost 6 bases, and 9 bases lay between the germline ends.

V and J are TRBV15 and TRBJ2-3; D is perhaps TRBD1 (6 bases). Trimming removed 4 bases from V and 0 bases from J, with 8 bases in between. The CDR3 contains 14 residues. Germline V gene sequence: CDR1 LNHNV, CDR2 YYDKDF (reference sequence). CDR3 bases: TGTGCCACCAGCAAACAGGGCAGCACAGATACGCAGTATTTT. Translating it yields CATSKQGSTDTQYF.

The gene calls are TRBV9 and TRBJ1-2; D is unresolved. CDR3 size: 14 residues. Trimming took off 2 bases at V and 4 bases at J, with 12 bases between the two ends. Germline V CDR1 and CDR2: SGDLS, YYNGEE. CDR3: CASSVGLNPYGYTF. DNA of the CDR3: TGTGCCAGCAGCGTCGGGTTGAATCCCTATGGCTACACCTTC.

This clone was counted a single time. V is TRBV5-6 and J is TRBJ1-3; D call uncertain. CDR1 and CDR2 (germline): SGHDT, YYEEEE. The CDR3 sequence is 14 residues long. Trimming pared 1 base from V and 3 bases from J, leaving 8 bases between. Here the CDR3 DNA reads TGTGCCAGCAGCTTGAGGACTTATGGAAACACCATATATTTT. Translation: CASSLRTYGNTIYF. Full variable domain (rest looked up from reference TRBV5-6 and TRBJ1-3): DAGVTQSPTHLIKTRGQQVTLRCSPKSGHDTVSWYQQALGQGPQFIFQYYEEEERQRGNFPDRFSGHQFPNYSSELNVNALLLGDSALYLCASSLRTYGNTIYFGEGSWLTVV.

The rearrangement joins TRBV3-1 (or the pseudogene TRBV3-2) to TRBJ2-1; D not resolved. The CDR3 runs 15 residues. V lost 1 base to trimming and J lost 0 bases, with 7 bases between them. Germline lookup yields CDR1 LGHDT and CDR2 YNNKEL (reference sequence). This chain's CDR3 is CASSQVLSSYNEQFF. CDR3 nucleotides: TGTGCCAGCAGCCAAGTCCTCAGCTCCTACAATGAGCAGTTCTTC.

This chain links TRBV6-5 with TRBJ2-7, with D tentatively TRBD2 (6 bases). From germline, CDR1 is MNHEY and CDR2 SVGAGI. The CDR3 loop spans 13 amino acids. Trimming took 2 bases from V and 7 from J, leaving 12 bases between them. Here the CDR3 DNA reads TGTGCCAGCAGTTACGGGCGGGGAAGAGAGCAGTACGTC. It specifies CASSYGRGREQYV.

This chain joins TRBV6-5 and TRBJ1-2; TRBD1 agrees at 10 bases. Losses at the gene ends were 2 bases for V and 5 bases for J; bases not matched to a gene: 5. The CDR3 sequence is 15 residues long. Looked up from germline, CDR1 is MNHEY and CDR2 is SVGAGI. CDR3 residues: CASSYTGQGFYGYTF. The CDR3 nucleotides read TGTGCCAGCAGTTACACGGGACAGGGGTTTTATGGCTACACCTTC.